Below, 15 T cell receptor beta chains from the same sample are listed, as sequenced in a study of blood T cells in healthy people across ages. A second PCR, run for 7 to 11 cycles, used a sample-barcoded 5' primer plus a J-beta primer mix. TCRdb independently ran MiXCR on the 5' RACE reads; one entry per CDR3 protein. The table shows roughly 1 million distinct CDR3 sequences, with approximately 26% occurring only once. These data also formed part of another study, on T cells of mothers and their children.

The sequencing input was blood. These receptors originate from a girl aged 2-9 years in good health.

This clonotype was counted only a few times. The chain recombines TRBV6-5 with TRBJ2-1, with 9 bases matching TRBD2. With the DNA end fitting TRBJ2-7 better, the J assignment may be wrong. Germline V gene data show CDR1 as MNHEY and CDR2 as SVGAGI. The CDR3 has 15 amino acids. The CDR3 spells CASSPSSGTTYEQYF. CDR3 DNA: TGTGCCAGCAGTCCATCTAGCGGGACCACCTACGAGCAGTACTTC.

Concerning this clonotype: The junction shows a germline mismatch at one end, possibly a read error. This rearrangement joins TRBV9 to TRBJ2-5, with TRBD2 as a possible D gene (5 bases). CDR1 is SGDLS and CDR2 is YYNGEE in the germline V gene. The CDR3 spans 16 residues. The CDR3 region is CASSPPEGGKYNEQSF. The CDR3 DNA is TGTGCCAGCAGCCCCCCCGAGGGTGGGAAATACAATGAGCAGTCCTTC.

The rearrangement uses TRBV7-6 and TRBJ2-7; no reliable D call. Germline CDR1 reads SGHVS; CDR2 reads FNYEAQ. The CDR3 is 14 residues long. The ends were cut back, 2 bases at V and 5 bases at J, with 13 bases in the middle. The CDR3: CASSLSPDSHEQYF. The CDR3, as DNA: TGTGCCAGCAGCTTAAGTCCAGATTCCCACGAGCAGTACTTC.

The V and J genes are TRBV19 and TRBJ1-4; D gene unclear. The V end lost 5 bases, the J end lost 5 bases, and 12 bases lay between the germline ends. The germline gives CDR1 LNHDA, CDR2 SQIVND (reference sequence). This CDR3 contains 14 residues. The CDR3 DNA reads as TGTGCCAGTAGTGTGAGTTCCTCGAATGAAAAACTGTTTTTT. It codes for CASSVSSSNEKLFF.

CDR3 amino acids: CTSPRMRLASLAKNIQYF. CDR3 bases: TGCACCAGCCCCAGGATGAGGCTAGCGAGTCTAGCCAAAAACATTCAGTACTTC. The genes are TRBV1 and TRBJ2-4; the tabulated D call, TRBD2, remains unverified against the DNA. TRBV1 is shown as a pseudogene. The CDR3 sequence is 18 residues long.

This clonotype occurred many times. This rearrangement joins TRBV27 to TRBJ1-4; D perhaps matches TRBD1 (6 bases). The CDR3 extends over 14 amino acids. Germline V gene sequence: CDR1 MNHEY, CDR2 SMNVEV (reference sequence). V lost 3 bases and J 5 bases, leaving 10 bases between the germline ends. In DNA, the CDR3 is TGTGCCAGCAGTTTTCAGGGGACAAATGAAAAACTGTTTTTT. This sequence encodes CASSFQGTNEKLFF.

This chain joins TRBV12-5 and TRBJ2-2; 12 nucleotides match TRBD1. The CDR3 consists of 19 residues. Trimming cost V 2 bases and J 6 bases; bases outside gene matches: 13. Germline values: CDR1 LGHNT, CDR2 FRNRAP. The chain's CDR3 is CASGLPTEPGQGAAGELFF. The CDR3 nucleotides are TGTGCTAGTGGTTTGCCTACAGAACCGGGACAGGGGGCTGCCGGGGAGCTGTTTTTT.

This clonotype was counted between two and nine times. The rearrangement joins TRBV20-1 to TRBJ2-4; possibly TRBD2 for D (6 bases). Trimming removed 0 bases from V and 10 bases from J, with 13 bases in between. The length of the CDR3 is 13 residues. Germline CDR1 reads DFQATT; CDR2 reads SNEGSKA (reference sequence). The CDR3, as DNA: TGCAGTGCTAGAGAGATGAAGGGGAGGATTCAGTACTTC. The encoded protein is CSAREMKGRIQYF.

This clonotype was seen a few times. The chain is built from TRBV12-3 or TRBV12-4 and TRBJ2-1; D gene ambiguous. The CDR3 sequence is 12 residues long. Trimming took off 10 bases at V and 6 bases at J, with 13 bases between the two ends. The CDR3 region is CAIPLMSNEQFF. Written as DNA, the CDR3 is TGTGCCATCCCACTCATGTCCAATGAGCAGTTCTTC.

The rearrangement joins TRBV20-1 to TRBJ1-1; possible D gene TRBD1, 6 bases. The germline gives CDR1 DFQATT, CDR2 SNEGSKA (reference sequence). The CDR3 length is 14 residues. This chain's CDR3 is CSLLRPRGSTEAFF. For the CDR3, the DNA is TGCAGCTTACTTAGACCGAGGGGGAGCACTGAAGCTTTCTTT.

This rearrangement joins TRBV27 to TRBJ1-1, with no clear D. CDR1 and CDR2 from the germline V gene are MNHEY and SMNVEV (reference sequence). This CDR3 spans 15 amino acids. Trimming shortened V by 3 bases and J by 8 bases, and 19 bases separated the two germline ends. CDR3 protein: CASSLRTEKPQEAFF. The CDR3 region has the DNA TGTGCCAGCAGTTTGAGGACGGAAAAGCCTCAAGAAGCTTTCTTT.

This clonotype occurred a few times. The J gene is TRBJ1-2, the V gene TRBV7-9; 9 nucleotides match TRBD1. The trim removed 1 base at V and 3 bases at J, leaving 6 bases unmatched. The germline CDR1 and CDR2 sequences are SEHNR and FQNEAQ (reference sequence). The CDR3 contains 16 residues. This CDR3 is CASSLGPTGGHYGYTF. The CDR3 bases are TGTGCCAGCAGCTTAGGTCCCACAGGGGGCCACTATGGCTACACCTTC.

This clonotype was counted a few times. The chain recombines TRBV7-6 with TRBJ1-4; no clear D. Germline V lookup: CDR1 SGHVS, CDR2 FNYEAQ. This CDR3 contains 14 residues. V was clipped by 5 bases and J by 7 bases, with 14 bases between them. The CDR3 sequence: CASSQTPAVEKLFF. The DNA for the CDR3 is TGTGCCAGCAGCCAGACACCAGCGGTTGAAAAACTGTTTTTT.

This clonotype was seen only a few times. This chain joins TRBV4-3 and TRBJ2-7; D call uncertain. V was trimmed by 0 bases and J by 3 bases, leaving 12 bases between them. This CDR3 spans 15 amino acids. Germline loops: CDR1 LGHNA, CDR2 YSLEER. The CDR3 region has the DNA TGCGCCAGCAGCCAAGATACGGCCATAGACTACGAGCAGTACTTC. It codes for CASSQDTAIDYEQYF.

The table lists this clonotype with many counts. The CDR3: CASSDPGQGISNEQFF. CDR3 bases: TGTGCCAGCAGTGACCCGGGACAGGGGATAAGCAATGAGCAGTTCTTC. The chain carries TRBV25-1 and TRBJ2-1; TRBD1 matches 10 bases. The germline gives CDR1 MGHDK, CDR2 SYGVNS. The CDR3 spans 16 residues. With V trimmed by 3 bases and J by 6 bases, 8 bases remained unmatched.